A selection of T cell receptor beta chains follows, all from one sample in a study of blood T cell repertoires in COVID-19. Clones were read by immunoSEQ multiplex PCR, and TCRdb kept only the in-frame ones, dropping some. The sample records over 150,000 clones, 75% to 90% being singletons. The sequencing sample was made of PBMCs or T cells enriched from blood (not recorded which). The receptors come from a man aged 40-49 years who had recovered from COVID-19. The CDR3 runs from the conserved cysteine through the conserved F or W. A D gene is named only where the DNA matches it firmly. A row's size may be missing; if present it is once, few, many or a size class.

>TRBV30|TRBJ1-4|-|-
TGTGCCTGGAGTGTACCCGGGGCAACTAATGAAAAACTGTTTTTT
CAWSVPGATNEKLFF
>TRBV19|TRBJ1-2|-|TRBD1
TGTGCCAGTTACAGGGGGGGCTATGGCTACACCTTC
CASYRGGYGYTF
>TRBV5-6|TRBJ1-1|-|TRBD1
TGTGCCAGCAGCGGACAGGTGAACACTGAAGCTTTCTTT
CASSGQVNTEAFF
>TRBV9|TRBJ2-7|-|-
TGTGCCAGCAGCGTAGCGGTTCAGGCCTACGAGCAGTACTTC
CASSVAVQAYEQYF
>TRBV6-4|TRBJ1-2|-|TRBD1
TGTGCCAGCAGACCCGGACAGGGGGTCTGGGAAGGCTACACCTTC
CASRPGQGVWEGYTF
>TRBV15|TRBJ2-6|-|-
TGTGCCACCAGCTCCAGGTACTCTGGGGCCAACGTCCTGACTTTC
CATSSRYSGANVLTF
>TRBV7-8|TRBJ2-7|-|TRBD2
TGTGCCAGCAGCGGTCGAAAGGTAGCGGGAGCAACGAGCTCCTACGAGCAGTACTTC
CASSGRKVAGATSSYEQYF
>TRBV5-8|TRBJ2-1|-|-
TGTGCCAGCAGCTTGCAGGGTTCCTACAATGAGCAGTTCTTC
CASSLQGSYNEQFF
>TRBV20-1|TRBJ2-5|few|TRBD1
TGCAGTGCTAGTTGGGGACAGGGAGAGACCCAGTACTTC
CSASWGQGETQYF
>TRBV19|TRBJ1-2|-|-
TGTGCCAGTAGCGACTCGCCACGGGGTGGCTACACCTTC
CASSDSPRGGYTF
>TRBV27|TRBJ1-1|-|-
TGTGCCAGCGCCCTCAGACAGGTGACTGAAGCTTTCTTT
CASALRQVTEAFF
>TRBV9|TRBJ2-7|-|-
TGTGCCAGCAGCCGAGGAGGGACTGACTACGAGCAGTACTTC
CASSRGGTDYEQYF
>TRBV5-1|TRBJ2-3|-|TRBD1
TGCGCCAGCAGCTTGGTGGTCCCAGCAAGGGACAGACAATTTAGCACAGATACGCAGTATTTT
CASSLVVPARDRQFSTDTQYF
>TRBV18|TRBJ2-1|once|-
TGTGCCAGCTCATTCGGGACTCCGAGCTCCTACAATGAGCAGTTCTTC
CASSFGTPSSYNEQFF
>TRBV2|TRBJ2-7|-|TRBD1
TGTGCCAGCAGTGAAAGGACAGGGGGCGCCTACGAGCAGTACTTC
CASSERTGGAYEQYF
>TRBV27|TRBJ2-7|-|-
TGTGCCAGCAGTTCTCCAGGAAGGGAGCAGTACTTC
CASSSPGREQYF